This TCR beta chain was profiled in a study of persistence of HIV-infected CD4 T cells. In this sample, this clone turned up once. The antigen is not known. The libraries were made with immunoSEQ version 4 in survey mode. Repertoires were generated with immunoSEQ multiplex PCR, while TCRdb's copy carries only in-frame clones and drops some. Here the sample spans some 37,000 clones, approximately 85% being singletons. The CDR3 contains 12 residues. Germline V gene lookup returns CDR1 SQVTM and CDR2 ANQGSEA. The V and J ends lost 5 bases and 5 bases respectively, with 12 bases between them. Cells were stimulated with overlapping HIV-1 Gag 15-mer peptides. CD40L-negative CD69-negative CD45RO-high memory CD4+ T cells were sorted as populations depleted of antigen-responding cells. Undetectable plasma HIV-1 RNA below 50 copies/mL lasted at least 4 years. Donors had CD4+ T cell counts above 400 cells/uL and were CMV-seropositive. A roughly 20-hour stimulation of CD8-depleted PBMCs used anti-CD28/CD49d costimulation, CD40-blocking antibody and enfuvirtide.

The V gene is TRBV29-1, the J gene TRBJ2-5; D perhaps matches TRBD2 (5 bases). The sequencing here drew on cultured CD4+ T cells from PBMCs, taken from a patient who received antiretroviral therapy. This clonotype was obtained from an adult with HIV. The donor label of this sample is uncertain. This chain's CDR3 is CSVRTDLETQYF. CDR3 in DNA: TGCAGCGTTAGGACTGATTTGGAGACCCAGTACTTC.